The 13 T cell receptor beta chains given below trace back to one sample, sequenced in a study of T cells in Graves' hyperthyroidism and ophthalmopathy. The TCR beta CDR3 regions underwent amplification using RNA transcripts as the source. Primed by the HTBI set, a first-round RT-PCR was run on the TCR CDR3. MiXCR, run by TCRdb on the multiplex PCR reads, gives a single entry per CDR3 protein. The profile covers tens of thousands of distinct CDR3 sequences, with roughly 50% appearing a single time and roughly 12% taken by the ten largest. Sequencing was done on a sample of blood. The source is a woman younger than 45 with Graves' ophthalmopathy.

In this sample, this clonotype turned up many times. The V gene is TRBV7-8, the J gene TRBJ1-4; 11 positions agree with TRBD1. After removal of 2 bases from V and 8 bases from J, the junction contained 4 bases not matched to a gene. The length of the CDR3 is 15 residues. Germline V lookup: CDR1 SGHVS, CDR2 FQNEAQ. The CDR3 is CASSLLDRGQEKLFF. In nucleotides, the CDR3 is TGTGCCAGCAGCTTATTGGACAGGGGGCAGGAAAAACTGTTTTTT.

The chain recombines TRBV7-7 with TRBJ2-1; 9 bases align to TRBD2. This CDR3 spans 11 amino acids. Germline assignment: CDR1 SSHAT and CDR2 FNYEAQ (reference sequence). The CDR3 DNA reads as TGTGCAAGCGGGAGGTTCTATGAGCAGTTCTTC. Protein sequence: CASGRFYEQFF.

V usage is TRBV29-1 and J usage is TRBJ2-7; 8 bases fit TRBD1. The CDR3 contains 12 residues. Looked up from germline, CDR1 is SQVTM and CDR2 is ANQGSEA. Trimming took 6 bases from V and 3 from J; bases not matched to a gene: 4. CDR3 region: CSVAGGGYEQYF. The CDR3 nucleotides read TGCAGCGTGGCAGGGGGCGGCTACGAGCAGTACTTC.

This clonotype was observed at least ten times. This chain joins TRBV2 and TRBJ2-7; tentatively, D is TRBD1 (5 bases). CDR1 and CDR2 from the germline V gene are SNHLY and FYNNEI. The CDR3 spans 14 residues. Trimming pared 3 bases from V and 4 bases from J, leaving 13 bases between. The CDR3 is CASSEQGMEYEQYF. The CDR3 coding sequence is TGTGCCAGCAGTGAGCAGGGAATGGAGTACGAGCAGTACTTC. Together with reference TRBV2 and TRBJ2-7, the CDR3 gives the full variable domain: EPEVTQTPSHQVTQMGQEVILRCVPISNHLYFYWYRQILGQKVEFLVSFYNNEISEKSEIFDDQFSVERPDGSNFTLKIRSTKLEDSAMYFCASSEQGMEYEQYFGPGTRLTVT.

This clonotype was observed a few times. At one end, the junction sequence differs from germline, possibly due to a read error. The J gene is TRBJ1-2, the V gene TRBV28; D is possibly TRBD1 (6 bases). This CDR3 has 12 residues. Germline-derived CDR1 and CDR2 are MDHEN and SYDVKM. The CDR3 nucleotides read TGTGCCAGCGGTTTTGGGGGCGACGGCTACACCTTC. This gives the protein CASGFGGDGYTF.

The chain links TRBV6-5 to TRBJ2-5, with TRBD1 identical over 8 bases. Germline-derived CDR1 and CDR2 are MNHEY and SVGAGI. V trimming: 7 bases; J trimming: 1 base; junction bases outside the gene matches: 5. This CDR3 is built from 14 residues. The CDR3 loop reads CASTPGQGQETQYF. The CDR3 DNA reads TGTGCCAGCACACCAGGACAGGGCCAAGAGACCCAGTACTTC.

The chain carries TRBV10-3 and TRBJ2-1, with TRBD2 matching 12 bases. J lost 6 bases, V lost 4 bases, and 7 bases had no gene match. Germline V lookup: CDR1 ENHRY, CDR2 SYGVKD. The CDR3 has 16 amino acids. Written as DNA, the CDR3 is TGTGCCATCAGTGCGCCGAGACTAGCGGGGGCCAATGAGCAGTTCTTC. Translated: CAISAPRLAGANEQFF.

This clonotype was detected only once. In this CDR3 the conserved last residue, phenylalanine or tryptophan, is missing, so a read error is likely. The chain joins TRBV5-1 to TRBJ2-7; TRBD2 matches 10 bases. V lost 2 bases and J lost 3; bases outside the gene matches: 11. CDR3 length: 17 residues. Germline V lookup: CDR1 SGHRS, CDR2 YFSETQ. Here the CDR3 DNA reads TGCGCCAGCAGCTTCCGACCCGTACTAGCGGGATACTACGAGCAGTACTCC. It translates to CASSFRPVLAGYYEQYS.

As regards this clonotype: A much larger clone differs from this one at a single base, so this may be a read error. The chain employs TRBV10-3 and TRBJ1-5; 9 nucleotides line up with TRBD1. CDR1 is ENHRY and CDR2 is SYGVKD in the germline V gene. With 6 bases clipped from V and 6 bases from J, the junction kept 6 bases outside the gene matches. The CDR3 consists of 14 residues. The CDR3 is CAIRDTGGSQPQHF. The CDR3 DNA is TGTGCCATCAGAGATACAGGGGGCAGTCAGCCCCAGCATTTT.

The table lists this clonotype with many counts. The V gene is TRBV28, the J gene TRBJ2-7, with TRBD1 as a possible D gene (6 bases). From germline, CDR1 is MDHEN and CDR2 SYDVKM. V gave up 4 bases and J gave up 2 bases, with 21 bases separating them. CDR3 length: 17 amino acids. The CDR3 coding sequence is TGTGCCAGCAGTTCACAACCGGACAGTTACACCGCCTACGAGCAGTACTTC. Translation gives CASSSQPDSYTAYEQYF.

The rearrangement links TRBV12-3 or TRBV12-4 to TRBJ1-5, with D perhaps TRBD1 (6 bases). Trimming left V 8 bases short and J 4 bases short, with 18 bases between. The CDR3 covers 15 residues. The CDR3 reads CASGAGGARNQPQHF. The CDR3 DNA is TGTGCCAGCGGGGCCGGGGGGGCGCGAAATCAGCCCCAGCATTTT.

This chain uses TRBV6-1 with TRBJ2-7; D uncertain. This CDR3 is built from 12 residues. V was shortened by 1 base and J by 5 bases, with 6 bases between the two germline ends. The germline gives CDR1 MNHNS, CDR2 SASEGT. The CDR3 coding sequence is TGTGCCAGCAGTGAAGTTGGGGACGAGCAGTACTTC. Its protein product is CASSEVGDEQYF.

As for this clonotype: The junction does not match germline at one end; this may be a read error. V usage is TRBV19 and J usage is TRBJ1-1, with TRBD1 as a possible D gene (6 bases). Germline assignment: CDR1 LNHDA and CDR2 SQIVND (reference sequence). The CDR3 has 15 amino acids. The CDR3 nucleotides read TGTGCCAGTAGTAAAGGCAGGGGAATGAACACGGAAGCTTTCTTT. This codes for CASSKGRGMNTEAFF.